Sequencing of this T cell receptor beta chain was carried out in a study of OX40 agonist ivuxolimab in advanced cancers. This table comes from immunoSEQ multiplex PCR, and its TCRdb copy is limited to in-frame clones, with some not included. The sample yields fewer than 30,000 clones, around nine tenths seen once. The germline gives CDR1 DFQATT, CDR2 SNEGSKA (reference sequence). The V end was cut by 5 bases, the J end by 1 base, with 5 bases between. CDR3 length: 11 amino acids. Overall study findings and caveats: Partial responders treated at 0.1-3.0 mg/kg exhibited clonal expansion among the lowest measured.

The study sampled blood at baseline, cycle 4 day 1, and cycle 7 day 1. A word on this clone: Its matching antigen is unknown.

The sample in question was CD4+ or CD8+ T cells sorted from blood, obtained in a trial of the OX40 agonist ivuxolimab. This sequence originates from an adult with an advanced solid tumor such as melanoma, head and neck, liver or kidney cancer. The rearrangement uses TRBV20-1 and TRBJ1-1, with D tentatively TRBD1 (5 bases). Here the CDR3 DNA reads TGCAGTGCTGGGGGGAACACTGAAGCTTTCTTT. Amino acid sequence: CSAGGNTEAFF.